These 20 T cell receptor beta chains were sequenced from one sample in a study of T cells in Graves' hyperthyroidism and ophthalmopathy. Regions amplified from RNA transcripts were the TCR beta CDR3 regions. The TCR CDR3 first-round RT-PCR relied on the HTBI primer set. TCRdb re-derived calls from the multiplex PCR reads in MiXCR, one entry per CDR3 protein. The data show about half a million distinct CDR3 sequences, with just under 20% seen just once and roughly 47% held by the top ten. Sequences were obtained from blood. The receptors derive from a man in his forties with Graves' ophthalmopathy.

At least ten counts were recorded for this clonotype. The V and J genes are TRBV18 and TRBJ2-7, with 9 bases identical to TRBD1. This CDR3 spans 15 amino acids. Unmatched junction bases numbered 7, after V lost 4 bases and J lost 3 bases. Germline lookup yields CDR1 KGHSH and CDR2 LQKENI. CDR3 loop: CASSRSGTGIYEQYF. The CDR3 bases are TGTGCCAGCTCACGCTCCGGGACAGGGATCTACGAGCAGTACTTC. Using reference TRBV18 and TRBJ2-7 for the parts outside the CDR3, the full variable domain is NAGVMQNPRHLVRRRGQEARLRCSPMKGHSHVYWYRQLPEEGLKFMVYLQKENIIDESGMPKERFSAEFPKEGPSILRIQQVVRGDSAAYFCASSRSGTGIYEQYFGPGTRLTVT.

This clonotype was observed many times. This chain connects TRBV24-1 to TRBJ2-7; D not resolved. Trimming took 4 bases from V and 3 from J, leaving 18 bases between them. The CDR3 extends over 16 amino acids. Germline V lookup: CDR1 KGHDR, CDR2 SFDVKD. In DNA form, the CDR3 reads TGTGCCACCAGTGACCCGTTGGGTTCCGACGGCTACGAGCAGTACTTC. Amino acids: CATSDPLGSDGYEQYF.

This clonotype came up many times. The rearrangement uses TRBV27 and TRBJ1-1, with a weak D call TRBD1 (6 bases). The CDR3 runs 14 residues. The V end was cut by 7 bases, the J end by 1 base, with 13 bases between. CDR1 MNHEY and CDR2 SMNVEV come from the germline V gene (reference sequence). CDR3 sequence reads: CASKDLTGNTEAFF. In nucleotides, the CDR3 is TGTGCCAGCAAGGACCTGACAGGGAACACTGAAGCTTTCTTT.

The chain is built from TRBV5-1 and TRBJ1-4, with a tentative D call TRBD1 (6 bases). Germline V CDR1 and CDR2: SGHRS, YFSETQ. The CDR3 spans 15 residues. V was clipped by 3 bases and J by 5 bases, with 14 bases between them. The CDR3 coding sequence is TGCGCCAGCAGCTCGACAGGCCGGACGAATGAAAAACTGTTTTTT. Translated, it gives CASSSTGRTNEKLFF.

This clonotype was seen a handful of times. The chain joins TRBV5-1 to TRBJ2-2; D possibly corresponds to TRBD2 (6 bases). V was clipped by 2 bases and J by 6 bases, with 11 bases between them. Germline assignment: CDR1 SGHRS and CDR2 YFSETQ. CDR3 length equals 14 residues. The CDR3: CASSFSSGAGELFF. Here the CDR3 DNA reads TGCGCCAGCAGCTTTTCTTCGGGGGCCGGGGAGCTGTTTTTT.

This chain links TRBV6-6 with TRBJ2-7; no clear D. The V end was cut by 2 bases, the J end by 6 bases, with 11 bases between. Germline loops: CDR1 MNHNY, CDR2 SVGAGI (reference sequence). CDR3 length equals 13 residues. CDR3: CASSYGQGFEQYF. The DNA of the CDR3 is TGTGCCAGCAGTTACGGGCAAGGTTTCGAGCAGTACTTC.

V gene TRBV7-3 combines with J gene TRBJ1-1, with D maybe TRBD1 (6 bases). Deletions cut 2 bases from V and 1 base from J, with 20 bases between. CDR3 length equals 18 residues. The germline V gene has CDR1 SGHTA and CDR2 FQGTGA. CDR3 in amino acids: CASSLHWGLDRKNTEAFF. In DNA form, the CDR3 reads TGTGCCAGCAGCTTACATTGGGGGTTAGACAGGAAGAACACTGAAGCTTTCTTT. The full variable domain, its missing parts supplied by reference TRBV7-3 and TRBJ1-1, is GAGVSQTPSNKVTEKGKYVELRCDPISGHTALYWYRQSLGQGPEFLIYFQGTGAADDSGLPNDRFFAVRPEGSVSTLKIQRTERGDSAVYLCASSLHWGLDRKNTEAFFGQGTRLTVV.

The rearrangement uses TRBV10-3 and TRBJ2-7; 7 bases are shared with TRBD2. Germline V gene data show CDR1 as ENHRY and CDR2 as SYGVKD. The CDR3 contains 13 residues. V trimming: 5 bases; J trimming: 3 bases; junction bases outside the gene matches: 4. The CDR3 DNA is TGTGCCATCAGTCCCGGGACTAACTACGAGCAGTACTTC. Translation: CAISPGTNYEQYF.

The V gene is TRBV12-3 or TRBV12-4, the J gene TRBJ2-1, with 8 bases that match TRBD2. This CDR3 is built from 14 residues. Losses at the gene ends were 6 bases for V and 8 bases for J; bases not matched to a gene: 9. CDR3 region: CASRRGTRGHEQFF. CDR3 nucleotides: TGTGCCAGCAGGCGAGGGACTAGAGGGCATGAGCAGTTCTTC.

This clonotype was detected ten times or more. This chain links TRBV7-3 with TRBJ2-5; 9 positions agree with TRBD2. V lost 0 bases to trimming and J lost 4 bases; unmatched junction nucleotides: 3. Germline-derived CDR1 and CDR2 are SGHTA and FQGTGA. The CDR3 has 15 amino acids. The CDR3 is CASSLTSGGGETQYF. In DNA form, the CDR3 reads TGTGCCAGCAGCTTAACTAGCGGGGGTGGAGAGACCCAGTACTTC. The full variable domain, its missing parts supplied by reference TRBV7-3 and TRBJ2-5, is GAGVSQTPSNKVTEKGKYVELRCDPISGHTALYWYRQSLGQGPEFLIYFQGTGAADDSGLPNDRFFAVRPEGSVSTLKIQRTERGDSAVYLCASSLTSGGGETQYFGPGTRLLVL.

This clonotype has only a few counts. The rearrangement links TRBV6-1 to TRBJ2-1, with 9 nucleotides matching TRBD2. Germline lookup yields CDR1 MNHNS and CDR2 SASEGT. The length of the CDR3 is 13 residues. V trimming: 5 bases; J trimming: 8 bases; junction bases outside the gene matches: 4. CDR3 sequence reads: CASSPTSGDEQFF. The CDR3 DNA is TGTGCCAGCAGTCCGACTAGCGGCGATGAGCAGTTCTTC.

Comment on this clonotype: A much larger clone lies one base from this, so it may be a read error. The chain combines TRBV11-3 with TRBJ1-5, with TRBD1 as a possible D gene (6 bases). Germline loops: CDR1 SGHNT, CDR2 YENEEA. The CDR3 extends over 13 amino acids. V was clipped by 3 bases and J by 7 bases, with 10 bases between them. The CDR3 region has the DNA TGTGCCAGCAGCTTGGCACAGGGACAGCCCCAGCATTTT. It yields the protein CASSLAQGQPQHF.

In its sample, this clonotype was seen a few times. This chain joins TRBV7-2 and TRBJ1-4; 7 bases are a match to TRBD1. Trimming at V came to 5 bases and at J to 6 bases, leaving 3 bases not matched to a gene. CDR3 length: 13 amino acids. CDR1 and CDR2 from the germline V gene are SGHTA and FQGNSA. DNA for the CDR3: TGTGCCAGCAGCCGCGGGACAGATGAAAAACTGTTTTTT. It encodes CASSRGTDEKLFF.

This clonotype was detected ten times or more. The CDR3: CASSPPRGLAEQETQYF. For the CDR3, the DNA is TGTGCCAGCAGTCCCCCCCGTGGGCTAGCGGAACAAGAGACCCAGTACTTC. This chain uses TRBV28 with TRBJ2-5; 7 bases map to TRBD2. The CDR3 has 17 amino acids. The V gene end was trimmed by 5 bases and the J gene end by 2 bases; junction bases not matched to a gene: 14. From germline, CDR1 is MDHEN and CDR2 SYDVKM.

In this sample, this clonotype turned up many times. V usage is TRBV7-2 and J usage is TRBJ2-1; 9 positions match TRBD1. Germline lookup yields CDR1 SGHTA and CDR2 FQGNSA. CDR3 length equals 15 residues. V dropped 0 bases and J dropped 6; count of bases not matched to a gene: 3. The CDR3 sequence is CASSLARGQGNEQFF. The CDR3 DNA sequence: TGTGCCAGCAGCTTAGCGCGGGGACAGGGCAATGAGCAGTTCTTC.

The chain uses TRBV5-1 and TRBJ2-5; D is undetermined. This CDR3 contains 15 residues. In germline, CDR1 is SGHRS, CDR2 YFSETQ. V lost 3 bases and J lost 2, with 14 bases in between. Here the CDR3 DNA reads TGCGCCAGCAGCTCCCAGGACGGACGACAAGAGACCCAGTACTTC. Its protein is CASSSQDGRQETQYF.

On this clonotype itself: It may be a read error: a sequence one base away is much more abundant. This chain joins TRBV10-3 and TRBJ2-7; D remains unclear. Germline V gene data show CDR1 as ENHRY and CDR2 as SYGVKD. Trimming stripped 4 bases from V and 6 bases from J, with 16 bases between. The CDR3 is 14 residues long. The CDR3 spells CAISGTSVGCEQYF. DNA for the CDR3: TGTGCCATCAGTGGGACCTCCGTGGGCTGCGAGCAGTACTTC.

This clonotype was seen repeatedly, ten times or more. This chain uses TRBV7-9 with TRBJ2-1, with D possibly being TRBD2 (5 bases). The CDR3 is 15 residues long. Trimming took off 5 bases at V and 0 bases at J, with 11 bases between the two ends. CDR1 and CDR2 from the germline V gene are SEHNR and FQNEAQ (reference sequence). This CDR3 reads CASSRGWGSYNEQFF. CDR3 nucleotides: TGTGCCAGCAGCCGGGGATGGGGCTCCTACAATGAGCAGTTCTTC.

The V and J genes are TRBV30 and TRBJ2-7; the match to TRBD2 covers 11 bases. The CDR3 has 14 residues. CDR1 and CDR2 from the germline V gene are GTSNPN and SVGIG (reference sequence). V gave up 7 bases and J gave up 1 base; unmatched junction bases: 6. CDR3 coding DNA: TGTGCCTCGACCGGGACTAGCGGTTCCTACGAGCAGTACTTC. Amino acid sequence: CASTGTSGSYEQYF.

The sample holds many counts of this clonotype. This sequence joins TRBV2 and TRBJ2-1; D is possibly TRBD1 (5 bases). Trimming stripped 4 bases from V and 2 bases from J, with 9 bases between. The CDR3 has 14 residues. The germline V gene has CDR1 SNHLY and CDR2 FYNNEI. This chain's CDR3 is CASSGAGTYNEQFF. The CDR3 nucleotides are TGTGCCAGCAGTGGGGCAGGGACCTACAATGAGCAGTTCTTC. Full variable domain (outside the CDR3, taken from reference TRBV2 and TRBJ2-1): EPEVTQTPSHQVTQMGQEVILRCVPISNHLYFYWYRQILGQKVEFLVSFYNNEISEKSEIFDDQFSVERPDGSNFTLKIRSTKLEDSAMYFCASSGAGTYNEQFFGPGTRLTVL.